Listed below are T cell receptor beta chains from one sample, sequenced in a study of graft-versus-host responses after intestinal transplantation. Sequenced by immunoSEQ multiplex PCR; TCRdb stores in-frame clones only, minus some. The sample consists of 10,000 to 15,000 clones, approximately 84% of them appearing once. The specimen comprised PBMCs, sampled roughly 290 days after intestinal transplant. These receptors originate from a human patient who received an intestinal transplant, so some T cells may come from the graft donor. CDR3s include the opening cysteine and the closing phenylalanine or tryptophan.

cdr3_aa	v_call
CASSRGRGSAAFF	TRBV9
CASSGTSGSYNEQFF	TRBV6-4
CASSEGPLYTEAFF	TRBV5-8
CASMSASTDTQYF	TRBV19
CASSLDSGRETQYF	TRBV5-4
CASSPTGQPQHF	TRBV27
CASSLRTGRDQPQHF	TRBV7-2
CASSFSRGRGGTDTQYF	TRBV28
CASSLLAFAYEQYF	TRBV7-8
CASSPVGRSTDTQYF	TRBV18
CASSQRAGGPETQYF	TRBV4-1
CASRLRGAQSPYF	TRBV28
CASSEAGGSYEQYF	TRBV6-1
CASSRDWTSGTTDTQYF	TRBV4-3
CATSREAGQETQYF	TRBV15
CASSLPSSSQSRANVLTF	TRBV7-4
CASSIGRGRGETQYF	TRBV19
CASSPLTSGRVVGSYEQYF	TRBV19
CASSASGTDEEQYF	TRBV9
CASSLRQGNTEAFF	TRBV27
CASSSTSVPGANVLTF	TRBV7-3
CASSLAREESNYGYTF	TRBV5-1
CASSFSGAEQPQHF	TRBV7-2
CASSGQGAGDTQYF	TRBV7-3
CAINSQNTEAFF	TRBV10-3
CASSYSIQSEQFF	TRBV6-5
CASSLGGFQETQYF	TRBV28
CASSVGVDSGYEQYF	TRBV9
CASSPLTNRAYTYEQYF	TRBV19
CAISDPLRPDTQYF	TRBV10-3
CASSYSARPNDYEQYF	TRBV6-6
CAWNTGSSYNEQFF	TRBV30
CASSRVTGTFTYEQYF	TRBV4-1
CASSEPRGYYEQYF	TRBV2